Listed below are T cell receptor beta chains from one sample, sequenced in a study of T cell clusters in autoimmune cytopenias. Using the multiplex PCR reads, TCRdb records one entry per CDR3 protein without DNA. Its table records 12,000 or so distinct CDR3 sequences. These data were likewise used in another study, on T cell repertoires in aging, cancer and after chemotherapy.

What was sequenced was peripheral blood. These receptors were taken from a human donor in good health. Each CDR3 is given with its conserved first and last residue. Fields, in order: V gene, J gene, clone size, CDR3 protein. Not all rows give a size; the values are once, few, many and, for expanded clones, a class.

TRBV6-5	TRBJ2-7	NA	CASSYGPLGEQYF
TRBV6-5	TRBJ2-5	NA	CASGRGLETQYF
TRBV12-5	TRBJ1-1	NA	CASGLGRGRSAFF
TRBV27	TRBJ2-3	NA	CASSGFFSTDTQYF
TRBV12-3/TRBV12-4	TRBJ2-5	NA	CASMEPGGETQYF
TRBV6-5	TRBJ2-3	NA	CASSGTGVSTDTQYF
TRBV6-1	TRBJ2-1	NA	CASSEVRWRAYNEQFF
TRBV30	TRBJ2-5	medium-sized	CAWSGQETQYF
TRBV27	TRBJ2-1	NA	CASSEIGTSGESSYNEQFF
TRBV27	TRBJ1-4	NA	CASSRLGDHNEKLFF
TRBV5-5	TRBJ2-1	NA	CASAQGNEQFF
TRBV29-1	TRBJ2-3	medium-sized	CSVGTSGGVTDTQYF
TRBV30	TRBJ1-1	NA	CAWSPRTRTAGEAFF
TRBV13	TRBJ2-1	NA	CASTLGGGAGNEQFF
TRBV12-3/TRBV12-4	TRBJ2-3	medium-sized	CASSFGGTDTQYF
TRBV5-4	TRBJ1-3	NA	CASSLVGDSGNTIYF
TRBV6-4	TRBJ2-2	medium-sized	CASSGGTSGDTGELFF
TRBV29-1	TRBJ1-5	NA	CSVGRGNQPQHF
TRBV6-5	TRBJ2-3	NA	CASSYSSGGTDTQYF
TRBV12-3/TRBV12-4	TRBJ1-1	NA	CASSLTGGGTEAFF
TRBV5-4	TRBJ2-3	NA	CASAGDVGGTDTQYF
TRBV19	TRBJ1-5	NA	CASSIRQGRVQPQHF
TRBV6-6	TRBJ2-1	NA	CASRHPSGIRINEQFF
TRBV30	TRBJ1-1	NA	CAWRPRGTEAFF
TRBV19	TRBJ2-6	NA	CASQGRNSGANVLTF
TRBV19	TRBJ2-6	NA	CASSIGSSGANVLTF
TRBV6-2/TRBV6-3	TRBJ2-2	NA	CASHVQGAANTGELFF
TRBV10-3	TRBJ1-1	NA	CAIRDTGVGTEAFF
TRBV6-2/TRBV6-3	TRBJ1-2	NA	CASSARRQGDHTF
TRBV19	TRBJ2-2	medium-sized	CASSILSNTGELFF
TRBV29-1	TRBJ2-1	medium-sized	CSGSSYNEQFF
TRBV19	TRBJ2-3	NA	CASTSSGFYPPDTQYF
TRBV7-6	TRBJ1-3	NA	CASSLSENTIYF
TRBV12-3/TRBV12-4	TRBJ2-5	NA	CASSLGGGYSGTQYF
TRBV12-3/TRBV12-4	TRBJ1-5	NA	CASSSGTASNQPQHF
TRBV7-6	TRBJ2-1	NA	CASSSVGSQQFF
TRBV6-5	TRBJ1-3	NA	CASSYGDSSGNTIYF
TRBV6-5	TRBJ1-1	NA	CARAGSVGTEAFF
TRBV11-1	TRBJ2-1	medium-sized	CASSLGWGANEQFF
TRBV6-5	TRBJ1-5	NA	CASSRDPRHQPQHF
TRBV6-6	TRBJ2-3	NA	CASSYSPAGRFTDTQYF
TRBV30	TRBJ2-1	NA	CAWKGKEFSNEQFF
TRBV5-4	TRBJ2-2	NA	CASSLARLIGTGELFF
TRBV19	TRBJ2-7	medium-sized	CASSMVLGGWEQYF
TRBV19	TRBJ1-2	NA	CASSPQTGGAGYGYTF
TRBV12-3/TRBV12-4	TRBJ2-7	medium-sized	CASSRLVGLEEQYF
TRBV27	TRBJ1-5	NA	CASSYSFSNQPQHF
TRBV11-3	TRBJ2-7	medium-sized	CASSSGNIYEQYF
TRBV19	TRBJ2-3	NA	CASRGQGPDTQYF
TRBV10-3	TRBJ2-7	NA	CAISEGRDTSYEQYF
TRBV11-3	TRBJ1-6	medium-sized	CASSTGDTNSPLHF
TRBV6-2/TRBV6-3	TRBJ2-2	NA	CASSLFSGGAGELFF
TRBV19	TRBJ2-7	NA	CASSTSGSSYEQYF
TRBV5-5	TRBJ1-2	NA	CASSLGPTGLTRGPNNYGYTF